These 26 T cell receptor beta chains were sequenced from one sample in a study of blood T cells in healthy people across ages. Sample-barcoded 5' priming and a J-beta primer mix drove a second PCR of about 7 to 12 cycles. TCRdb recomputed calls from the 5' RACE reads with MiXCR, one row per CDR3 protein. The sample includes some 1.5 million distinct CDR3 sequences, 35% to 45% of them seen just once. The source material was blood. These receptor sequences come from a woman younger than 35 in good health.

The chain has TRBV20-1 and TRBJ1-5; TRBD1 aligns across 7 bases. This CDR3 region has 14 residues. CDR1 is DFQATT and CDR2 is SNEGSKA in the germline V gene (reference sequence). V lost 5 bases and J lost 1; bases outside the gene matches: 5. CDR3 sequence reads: CSAAPRGSNQPQHF. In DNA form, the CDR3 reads TGCAGTGCTGCACCCAGGGGGAGCAATCAGCCCCAGCATTTT.

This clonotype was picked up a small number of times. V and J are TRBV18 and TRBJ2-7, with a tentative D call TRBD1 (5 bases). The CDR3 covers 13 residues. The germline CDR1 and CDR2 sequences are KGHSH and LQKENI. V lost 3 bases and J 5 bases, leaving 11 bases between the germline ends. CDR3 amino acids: CASSPGHGDEQYF. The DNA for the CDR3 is TGTGCCAGCTCACCGGGGCACGGAGACGAGCAGTACTTC.

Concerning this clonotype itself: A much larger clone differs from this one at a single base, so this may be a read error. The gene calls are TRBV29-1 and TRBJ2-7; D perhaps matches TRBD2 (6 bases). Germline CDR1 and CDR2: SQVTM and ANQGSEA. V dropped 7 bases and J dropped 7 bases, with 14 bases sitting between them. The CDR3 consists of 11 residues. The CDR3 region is CSAILGGEQYF. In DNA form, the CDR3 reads TGCAGCGCTATCCTGGGAGGAGAGCAGTACTTC.

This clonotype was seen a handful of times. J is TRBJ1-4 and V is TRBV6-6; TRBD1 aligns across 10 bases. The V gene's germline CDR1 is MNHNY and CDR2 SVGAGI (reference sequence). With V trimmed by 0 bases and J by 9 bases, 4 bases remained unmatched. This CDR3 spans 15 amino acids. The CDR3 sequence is CASSYSGQGTKKLFF. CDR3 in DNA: TGTGCCAGCAGTTACTCGGGACAGGGGACGAAAAAACTGTTTTTT.

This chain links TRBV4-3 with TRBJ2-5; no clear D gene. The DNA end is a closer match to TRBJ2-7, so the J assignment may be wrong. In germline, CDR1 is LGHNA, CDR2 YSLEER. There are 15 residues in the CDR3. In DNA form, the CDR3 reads TGCGCCAGCAGCCAAGTCTCCCGTCAAGGCTACGAGCAGTACTTC. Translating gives CASSQVSRQGYEQYF.

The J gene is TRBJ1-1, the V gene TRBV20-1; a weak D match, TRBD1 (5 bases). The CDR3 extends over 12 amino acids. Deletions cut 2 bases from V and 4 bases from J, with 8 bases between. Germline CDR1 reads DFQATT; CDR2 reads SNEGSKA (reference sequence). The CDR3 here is CSARSQGTEAFF. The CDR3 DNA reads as TGCAGTGCTAGATCTCAGGGCACTGAAGCTTTCTTT.

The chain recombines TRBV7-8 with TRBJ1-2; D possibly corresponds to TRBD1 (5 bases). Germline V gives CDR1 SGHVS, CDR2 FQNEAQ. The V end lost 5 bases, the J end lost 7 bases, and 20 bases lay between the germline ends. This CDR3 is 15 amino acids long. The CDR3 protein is CASSPPGTRQRGYTF. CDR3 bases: TGTGCCAGCAGCCCTCCCGGGACCCGACAGCGTGGCTACACCTTC. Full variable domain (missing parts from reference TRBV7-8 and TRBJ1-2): GAGVSQSPRYKVAKRGQDVALRCDPISGHVSLFWYQQALGQGPEFLTYFQNEAQLDKSGLPSDRFFAERPEGSVSTLKIQRTQQEDSAVYLCASSPPGTRQRGYTFGSGTRLTVV.

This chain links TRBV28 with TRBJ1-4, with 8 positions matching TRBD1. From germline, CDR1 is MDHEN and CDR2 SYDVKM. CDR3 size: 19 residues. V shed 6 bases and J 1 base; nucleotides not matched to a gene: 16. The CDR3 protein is CASSRKGTGLFVTNEKLFF. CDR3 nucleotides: TGTGCCAGCAGCCGGAAAGGGACAGGTCTCTTTGTAACTAATGAAAAACTGTTTTTT. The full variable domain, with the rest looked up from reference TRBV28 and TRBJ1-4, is DVKVTQSSRYLVKRTGEKVFLECVQDMDHENMFWYRQDPGLGLRLIYFSYDVKMKEKGDIPEGYSVSREKKERFSLILESASTNQTSMYLCASSRKGTGLFVTNEKLFFGSGTQLSVL.

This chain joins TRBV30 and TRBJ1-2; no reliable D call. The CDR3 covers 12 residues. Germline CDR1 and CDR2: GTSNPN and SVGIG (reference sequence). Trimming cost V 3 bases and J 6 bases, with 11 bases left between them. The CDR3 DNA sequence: TGTGCCTGGAGCTCGCCGGGAAATGGCTACACCTTC. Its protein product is CAWSSPGNGYTF.

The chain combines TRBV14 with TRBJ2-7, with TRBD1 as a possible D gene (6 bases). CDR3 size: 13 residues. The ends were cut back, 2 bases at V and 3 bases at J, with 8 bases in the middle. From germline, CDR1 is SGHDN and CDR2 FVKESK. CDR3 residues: CASSQQGIYEQYF. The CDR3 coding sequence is TGTGCCAGCAGCCAACAGGGGATCTACGAGCAGTACTTC.

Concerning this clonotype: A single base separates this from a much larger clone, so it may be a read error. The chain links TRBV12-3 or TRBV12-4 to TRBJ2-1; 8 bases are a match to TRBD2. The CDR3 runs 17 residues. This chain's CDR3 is CANSPPSSGLVYNEQFF. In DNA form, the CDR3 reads TGTGCCAACAGTCCCCCGTCATCGGGACTAGTGTACAATGAGCAGTTCTTC.

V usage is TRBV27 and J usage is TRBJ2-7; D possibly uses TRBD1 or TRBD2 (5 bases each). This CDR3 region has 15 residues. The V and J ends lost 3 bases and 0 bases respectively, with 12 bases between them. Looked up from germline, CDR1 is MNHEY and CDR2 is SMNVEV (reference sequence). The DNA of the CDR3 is TGTGCCAGCAGTTTTGTCGGGGCGGACTCCTACGAGCAGTACTTC. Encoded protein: CASSFVGADSYEQYF.

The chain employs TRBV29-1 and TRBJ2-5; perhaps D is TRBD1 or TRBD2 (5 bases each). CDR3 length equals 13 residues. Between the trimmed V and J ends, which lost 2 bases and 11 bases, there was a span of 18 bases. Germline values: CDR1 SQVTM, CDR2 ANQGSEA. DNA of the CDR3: TGCAGCGTTGAACGGGGCTCCTACAATGAGCAGTACTTC. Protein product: CSVERGSYNEQYF.

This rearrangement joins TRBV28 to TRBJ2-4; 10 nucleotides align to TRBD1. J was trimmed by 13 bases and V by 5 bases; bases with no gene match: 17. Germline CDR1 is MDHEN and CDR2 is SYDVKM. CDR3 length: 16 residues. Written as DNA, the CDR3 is TGTGCCAGCAGTGCTTCCGGGACAGGGGCCTACAATGAGCAGTACTTC. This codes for CASSASGTGAYNEQYF.

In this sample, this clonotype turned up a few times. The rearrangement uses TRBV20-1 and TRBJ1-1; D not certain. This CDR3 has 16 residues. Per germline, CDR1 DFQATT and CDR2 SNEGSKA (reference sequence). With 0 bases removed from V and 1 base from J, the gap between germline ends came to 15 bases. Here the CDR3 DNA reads TGCAGTGCTAGAGAACCCTCAGCAGCCAAGAACACTGAAGCTTTCTTT. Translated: CSAREPSAAKNTEAFF.

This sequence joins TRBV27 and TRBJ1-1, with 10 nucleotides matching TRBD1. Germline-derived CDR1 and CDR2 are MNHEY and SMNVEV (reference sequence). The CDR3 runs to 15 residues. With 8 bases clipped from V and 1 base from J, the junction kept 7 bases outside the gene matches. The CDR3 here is CASFKGQGSNTEAFF. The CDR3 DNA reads TGTGCCAGCTTTAAGGGACAGGGGTCGAACACTGAAGCTTTCTTT.

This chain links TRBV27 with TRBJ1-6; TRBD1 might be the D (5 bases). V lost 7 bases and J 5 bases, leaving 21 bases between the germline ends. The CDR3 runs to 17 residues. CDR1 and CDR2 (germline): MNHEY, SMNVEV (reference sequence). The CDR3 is CASTTGLPKYHNSPLHF. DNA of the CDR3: TGTGCCAGCACCACAGGACTTCCAAAGTACCATAATTCACCCCTCCACTTT.

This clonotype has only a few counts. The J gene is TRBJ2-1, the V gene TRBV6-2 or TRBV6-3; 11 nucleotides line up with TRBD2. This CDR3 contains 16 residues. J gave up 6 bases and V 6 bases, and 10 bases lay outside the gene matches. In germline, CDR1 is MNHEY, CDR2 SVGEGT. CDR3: CASSWTSGRGGNEQFF. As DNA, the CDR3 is TGTGCCAGCAGCTGGACTAGCGGGCGGGGGGGCAATGAGCAGTTCTTC.

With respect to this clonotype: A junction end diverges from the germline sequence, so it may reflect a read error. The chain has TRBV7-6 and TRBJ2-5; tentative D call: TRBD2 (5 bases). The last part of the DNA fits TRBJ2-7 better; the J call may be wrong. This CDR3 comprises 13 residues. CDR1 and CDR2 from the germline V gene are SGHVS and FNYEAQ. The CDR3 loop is CVSSPLGSREQYF. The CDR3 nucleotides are TGTGTCAGCAGCCCACTAGGATCTCGCGAGCAGTACTTC.

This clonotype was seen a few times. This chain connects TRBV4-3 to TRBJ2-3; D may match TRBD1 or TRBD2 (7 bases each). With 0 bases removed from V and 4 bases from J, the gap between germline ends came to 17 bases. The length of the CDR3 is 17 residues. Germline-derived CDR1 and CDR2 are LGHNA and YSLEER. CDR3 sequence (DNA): TGCGCCAGCAGCCAAGATCTCCCAGGGGGGGGCGCAGATACGCAGTATTTT. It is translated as CASSQDLPGGGADTQYF.

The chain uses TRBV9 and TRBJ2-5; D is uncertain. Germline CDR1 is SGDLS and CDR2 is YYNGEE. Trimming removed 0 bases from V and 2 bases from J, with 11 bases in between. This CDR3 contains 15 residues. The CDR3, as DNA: TGTGCCAGCAGCGTAGGTCCCCAGATACAAGAGACCCAGTACTTC. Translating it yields CASSVGPQIQETQYF.

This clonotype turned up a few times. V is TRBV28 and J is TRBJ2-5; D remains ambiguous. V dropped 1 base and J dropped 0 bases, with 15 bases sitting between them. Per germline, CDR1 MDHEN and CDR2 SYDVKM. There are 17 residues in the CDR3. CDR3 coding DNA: TGTGCCAGCAGTTTATACCCGGTGACGGAGTACCAAGAGACCCAGTACTTC. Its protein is CASSLYPVTEYQETQYF.

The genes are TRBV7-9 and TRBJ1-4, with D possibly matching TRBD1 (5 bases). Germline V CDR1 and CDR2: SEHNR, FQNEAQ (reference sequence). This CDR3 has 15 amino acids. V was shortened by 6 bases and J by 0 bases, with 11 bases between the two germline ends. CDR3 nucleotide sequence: TGTGCCAGCAGTCTCACACAGGCAACTAATGAAAAACTGTTTTTT. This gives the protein CASSLTQATNEKLFF.

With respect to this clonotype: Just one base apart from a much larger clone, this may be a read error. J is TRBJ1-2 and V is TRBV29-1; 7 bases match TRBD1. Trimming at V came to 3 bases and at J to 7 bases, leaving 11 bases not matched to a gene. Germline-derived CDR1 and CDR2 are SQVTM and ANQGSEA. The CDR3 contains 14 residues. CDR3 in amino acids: CSVDPTGWVVGYTF. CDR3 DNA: TGCAGCGTTGATCCGACAGGGTGGGTTGTTGGCTACACCTTC.

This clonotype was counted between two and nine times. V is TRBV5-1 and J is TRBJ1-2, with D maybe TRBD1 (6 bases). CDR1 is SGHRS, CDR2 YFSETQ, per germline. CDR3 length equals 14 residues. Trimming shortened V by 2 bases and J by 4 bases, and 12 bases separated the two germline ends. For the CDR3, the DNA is TGCGCCAGCAGCTTACTGGACAGCGCCTATGGCTACACCTTC. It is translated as CASSLLDSAYGYTF.

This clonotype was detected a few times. Here the CDR3 reads CASRGTGRNEKLFF. CDR3 nucleotide sequence: TGTGCCAGCAGAGGGACAGGACGTAATGAAAAACTGTTTTTT. This chain connects TRBV6-2 or TRBV6-3 to TRBJ1-4; 8 bases fit TRBD1. The CDR3 has 14 amino acids. V gave up 6 bases and J gave up 4 bases; unmatched junction bases: 4. Germline-derived CDR1 and CDR2 are MNHEY and SVGEGT.